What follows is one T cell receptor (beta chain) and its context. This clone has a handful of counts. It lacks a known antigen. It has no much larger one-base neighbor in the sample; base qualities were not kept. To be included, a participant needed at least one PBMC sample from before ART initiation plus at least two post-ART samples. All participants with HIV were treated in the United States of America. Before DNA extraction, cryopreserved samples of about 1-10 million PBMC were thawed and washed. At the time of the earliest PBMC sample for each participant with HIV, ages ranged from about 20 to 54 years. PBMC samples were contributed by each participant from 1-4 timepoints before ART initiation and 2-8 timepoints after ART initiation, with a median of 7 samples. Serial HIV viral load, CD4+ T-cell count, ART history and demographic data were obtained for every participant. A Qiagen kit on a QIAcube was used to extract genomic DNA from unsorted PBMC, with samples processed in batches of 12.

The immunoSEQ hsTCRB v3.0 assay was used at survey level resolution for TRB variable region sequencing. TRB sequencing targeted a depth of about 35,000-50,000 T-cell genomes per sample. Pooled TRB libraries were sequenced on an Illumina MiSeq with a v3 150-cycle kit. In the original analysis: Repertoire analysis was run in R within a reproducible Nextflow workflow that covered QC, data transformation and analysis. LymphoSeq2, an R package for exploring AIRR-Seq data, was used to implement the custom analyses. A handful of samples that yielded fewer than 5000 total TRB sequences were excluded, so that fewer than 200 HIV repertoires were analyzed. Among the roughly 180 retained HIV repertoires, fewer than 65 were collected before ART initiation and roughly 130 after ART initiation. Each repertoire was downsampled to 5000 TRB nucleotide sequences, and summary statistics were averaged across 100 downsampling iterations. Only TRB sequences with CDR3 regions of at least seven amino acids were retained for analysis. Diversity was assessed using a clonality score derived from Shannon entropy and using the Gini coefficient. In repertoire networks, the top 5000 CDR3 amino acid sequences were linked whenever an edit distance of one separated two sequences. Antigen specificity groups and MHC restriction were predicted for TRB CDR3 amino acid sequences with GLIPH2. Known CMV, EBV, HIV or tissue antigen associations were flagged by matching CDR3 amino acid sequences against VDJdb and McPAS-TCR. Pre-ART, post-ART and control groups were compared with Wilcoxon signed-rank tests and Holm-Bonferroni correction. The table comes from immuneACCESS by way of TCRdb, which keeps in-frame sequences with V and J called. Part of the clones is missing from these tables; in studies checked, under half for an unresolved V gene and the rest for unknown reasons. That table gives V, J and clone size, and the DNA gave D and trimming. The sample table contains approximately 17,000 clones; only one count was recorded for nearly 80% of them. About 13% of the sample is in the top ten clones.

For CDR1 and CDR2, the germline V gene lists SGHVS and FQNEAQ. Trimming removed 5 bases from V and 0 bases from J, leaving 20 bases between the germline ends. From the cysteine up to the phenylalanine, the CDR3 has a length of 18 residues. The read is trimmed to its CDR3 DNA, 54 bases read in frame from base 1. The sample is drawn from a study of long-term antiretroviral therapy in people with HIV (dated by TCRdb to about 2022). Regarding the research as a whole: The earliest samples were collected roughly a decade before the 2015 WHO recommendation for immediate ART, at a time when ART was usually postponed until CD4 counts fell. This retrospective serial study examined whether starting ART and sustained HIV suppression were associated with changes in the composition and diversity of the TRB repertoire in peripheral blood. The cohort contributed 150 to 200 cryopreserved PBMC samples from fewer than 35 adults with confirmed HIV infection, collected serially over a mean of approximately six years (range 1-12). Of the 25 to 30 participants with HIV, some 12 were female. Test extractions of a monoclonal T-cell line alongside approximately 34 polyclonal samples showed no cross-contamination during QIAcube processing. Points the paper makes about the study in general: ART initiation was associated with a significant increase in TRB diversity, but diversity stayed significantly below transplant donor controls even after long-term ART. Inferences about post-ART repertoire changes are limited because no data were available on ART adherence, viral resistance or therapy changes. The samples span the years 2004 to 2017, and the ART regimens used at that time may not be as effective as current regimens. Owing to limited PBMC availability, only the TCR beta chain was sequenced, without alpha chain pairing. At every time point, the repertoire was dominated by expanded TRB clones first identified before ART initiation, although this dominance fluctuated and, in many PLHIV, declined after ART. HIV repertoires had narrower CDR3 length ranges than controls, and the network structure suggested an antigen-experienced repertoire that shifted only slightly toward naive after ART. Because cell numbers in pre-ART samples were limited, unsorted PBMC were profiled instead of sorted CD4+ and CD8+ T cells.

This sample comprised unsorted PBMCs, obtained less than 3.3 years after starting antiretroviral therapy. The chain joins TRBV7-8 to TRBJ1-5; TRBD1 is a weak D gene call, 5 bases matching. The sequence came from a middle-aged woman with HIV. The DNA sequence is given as TGTGCCAGCAGCGTCAGGGTCCGTAACACCAATAGCAATCAGCCCCAGCATTTT. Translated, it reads CASSVRVRNTNSNQPQHF.